The present T cell receptor beta chain was sequenced within a study of human T cells and chemical hapten exposure. Study information: Epicutaneous patch tests delivered 0.01% DPC to the upper back, with evaluation at 6 days.

A single record per CDR3 protein comes from TCRdb applying MiXCR to the RACE reads. The data show some 180,000 distinct CDR3 sequences, more than 20% seen once. Study-wide results and caveats: Following DPC sensitization, TCRs present above 1 in 1000 frequency showed no change.

For this clonotype: Antigen unknown.

Germline-derived CDR1 and CDR2 are SGHTA and FQGNSA. V was clipped by 2 bases and J by 2 bases; unmatched bases: 10. The CDR3 runs 17 residues. Described time point: patch test 1, 2 weeks after DPC sensitization. Documented treatment: therapeutic diphenylcyclopropenone sensitization with weekly scalp DPC. Blood draws preceded each patch test application. This clonotype originated in a woman aged 45-65 years with alopecia areata. Some clones in this sample may be carry-over from other donors' samples. This chain uses TRBV7-2 with TRBJ2-5; 8 nucleotides agree with TRBD2. This specimen consisted of whole blood, obtained in connection with sensitization to the hapten diphenylcyclopropenone (DPC). The CDR3 here is CASSLWGGTSVQETQYF. The CDR3 coding sequence is TGTGCCAGCAGCTTATGGGGAGGGACTAGTGTACAAGAGACCCAGTACTTC. The complete variable domain, with remaining parts taken from reference TRBV7-2 and TRBJ2-5, reads GAGVSQSPSNKVTEKGKDVELRCDPISGHTALYWYRQSLGQGLEFLIYFQGNSAPDKSGLPSDRFSAERTGGSVSTLTIQRTQQEDSAVYLCASSLWGGTSVQETQYFGPGTRLLVL.